The entry below describes one T cell receptor beta chain. V was pared by 4 bases and J by 4 bases, with 10 bases between. The CDR3 extends over 13 amino acids. CDR1 is MDHEN, CDR2 SYDVKM, per germline. This record comes from a study of spatial heterogeneity in lung cancer. As for the study in general: Consistently, beta-chain sequences turned up in larger numbers than alpha-chain sequences did.

TCRdb passed the 5' RACE reads through MiXCR, listing each CDR3 protein once. The table has some 120,000 distinct CDR3 sequences, more than 9% seen once. Time point reported: blood at routine non-recurrence follow-up after resection. Sequencing was performed on whole RNA extracted from tumor and nontumor lung tissue, or from frozen PBMC, and the material was left unsorted. The chain has TRBV28 and TRBJ1-1; no reliable D call. The sample here was PBMCs, taken at follow-up. This clonotype was obtained from a male donor with early-stage non-small cell lung cancer. The CDR3 DNA reads as TGTGCCAGCAGTTCCCCGACCAGCACTGAAGCTTTCTTT. This codes for CASSSPTSTEAFF.